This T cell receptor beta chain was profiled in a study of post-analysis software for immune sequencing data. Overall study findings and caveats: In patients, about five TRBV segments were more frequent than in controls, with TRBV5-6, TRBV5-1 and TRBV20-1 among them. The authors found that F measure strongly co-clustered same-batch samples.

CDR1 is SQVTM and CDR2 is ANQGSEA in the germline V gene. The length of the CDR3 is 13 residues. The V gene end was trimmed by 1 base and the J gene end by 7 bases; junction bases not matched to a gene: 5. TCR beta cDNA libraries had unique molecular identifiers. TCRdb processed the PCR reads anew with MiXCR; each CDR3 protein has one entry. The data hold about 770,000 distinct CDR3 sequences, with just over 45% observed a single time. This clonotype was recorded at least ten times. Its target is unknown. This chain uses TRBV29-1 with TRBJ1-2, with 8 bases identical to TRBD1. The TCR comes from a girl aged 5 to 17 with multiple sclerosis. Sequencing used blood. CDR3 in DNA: TGCAGCGTTGAAGGGACAGGGTCTTCTGGCTACACCTTC. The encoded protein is CSVEGTGSSGYTF.